The 16 T cell receptor beta chains below all came from one sample that was sequenced in a study of T cell responses to AZD1222 COVID-19 vaccine. The table came from immunoSEQ multiplex PCR; TCRdb's copy has only in-frame clones and leaves some out. The data show around 63,000 clones, roughly 87% seen once. Specimen: peripheral blood, collected on day 0 of AZD1222 vaccination. All receptors come from an adult in good health.

Turning to this clone: A read error may account for a junction end that differs from germline. This chain uses TRBV7-7 with TRBJ1-1; 9 nucleotides match TRBD1. Germline loops: CDR1 SSHAT, CDR2 FNYEAQ (reference sequence). The length of the CDR3 is 13 residues. The CDR3: CASSYDRGTEAFF. Here the CDR3 DNA reads TGTGCTAGCAGCTACGACAGGGGGACTGAAGCTTTCTTT. Full variable domain (outside the CDR3, taken from reference TRBV7-7 and TRBJ1-1): GAGVSQSPRYKVTKRGQDVTLRCDPISSHATLYWYQQALGQGPEFLTYFNYEAQPDKSGLPSDRFSAERPEGSISTLTIQRTEQRDSAMYRCASSYDRGTEAFFGQGTRLTVV.

J is TRBJ2-5 and V is TRBV2; the D gene could be TRBD1 or TRBD2 (7 bases each). Trimming took off 7 bases at V and 9 bases at J, with 18 bases between the two ends. Germline V gives CDR1 SNHLY, CDR2 FYNNEI. The CDR3 is 13 amino acids. CDR3 coding DNA: TGTGCCAGCACCGGGGGGACAGTCTTCTCCCAGTACTTC. It yields the protein CASTGGTVFSQYF.

The rearrangement links TRBV7-3 to TRBJ2-2; no firm D call. Trimming cost V 4 bases and J 1 base, with 4 bases left between them. This CDR3 has 13 amino acids. CDR1 and CDR2 from the germline V gene are SGHTA and FQGTGA. The CDR3 nucleotides are TGTGCCAGCAGCTACGTGAACACCGGGGAGCTGTTTTTT. The encoded protein is CASSYVNTGELFF. Combining the CDR3 with reference TRBV7-3 and TRBJ2-2 gives the whole variable domain GAGVSQTPSNKVTEKGKYVELRCDPISGHTALYWYRQSLGQGPEFLIYFQGTGAADDSGLPNDRFFAVRPEGSVSTLKIQRTERGDSAVYLCASSYVNTGELFFGEGSRLTVL.

This sequence joins TRBV7-2 and TRBJ2-5; no reliable D call. This CDR3 is 15 amino acids long. CDR1 is SGHTA, CDR2 FQGNSA, per germline. V was trimmed by 2 bases and J by 4 bases, leaving 14 bases between them. The CDR3 reads CASSLSFSRAETQYF. Here the CDR3 DNA reads TGTGCCAGCAGCTTAAGCTTTAGTAGGGCAGAGACCCAGTACTTC.

V gene TRBV5-5 combines with J gene TRBJ1-2; 11 bases line up with TRBD1. Per germline, CDR1 SGHKS and CDR2 YYEKEE (reference sequence). The V and J ends lost 4 bases and 1 base, in that order; junction bases with no gene match: 3. The CDR3 is 15 amino acids. In DNA, the CDR3 is TGTGCCAGCAGCGCGGGACAGGGGGTTAACTATGGCTACACCTTC. This translates into CASSAGQGVNYGYTF.

The CDR3 is CASSPLPDGNTGELFF. In nucleotides, the CDR3 is TGTGCCAGTAGTCCCCTCCCCGACGGGAACACCGGGGAGCTGTTTTTT. V and J are TRBV19 and TRBJ2-2; D is unresolved. This CDR3 spans 16 amino acids. The V gene lost 5 bases and the J gene lost 1 base, with 14 bases spanning the gap. Germline V gene data show CDR1 as LNHDA and CDR2 as SQIVND (reference sequence).

This chain links TRBV10-3 with TRBJ2-5; TRBD1 aligns across 8 bases. V trimming: 2 bases; J trimming: 4 bases; junction bases outside the gene matches: 3. This CDR3 is built from 14 residues. Germline V gives CDR1 ENHRY, CDR2 SYGVKD. The CDR3 DNA sequence: TGTGCCATCAGTGAGGGGACAGGCTTAGAGACCCAGTACTTC. Translating it yields CAISEGTGLETQYF.

This sequence joins TRBV7-9 and TRBJ2-2; 7 nucleotides match TRBD1. The germline V gene has CDR1 SEHNR and CDR2 FQNEAQ (reference sequence). This CDR3 is built from 16 residues. With V trimmed by 5 bases and J by 4 bases, 10 bases remained unmatched. CDR3 sequence reads: CASSTTNQGVTGELFF. In nucleotides, the CDR3 is TGTGCCAGCAGCACGACCAACCAGGGGGTCACCGGGGAGCTGTTTTTT.

The chain combines TRBV29-1 with TRBJ1-2, with 9 bases identical to TRBD1. The ends lost 2 bases at V and 4 bases at J; junction bases unmatched: 8. Per germline, CDR1 SQVTM and CDR2 ANQGSEA. There are 15 residues in the CDR3. The CDR3 loop is CSVEKRGQGGYGYTF. DNA for the CDR3: TGCAGCGTTGAAAAAAGGGGACAGGGCGGCTATGGCTACACCTTC.

The J gene is TRBJ2-7, the V gene TRBV9; a possible D gene is TRBD2 (6 bases). The CDR3 has 13 amino acids. The ends were cut back, 4 bases at V and 5 bases at J, with 13 bases in the middle. CDR1 SGDLS and CDR2 YYNGEE come from the germline V gene. DNA of the CDR3: TGTGCCAGCAGCCCTGGGTGGGGGGACGAGCAGTACTTC. Translating gives CASSPGWGDEQYF. The complete variable domain, with remaining parts taken from reference TRBV9 and TRBJ2-7, reads DSGVTQTPKHLITATGQRVTLRCSPRSGDLSVYWYQQSLDQGLQFLIQYYNGEERAKGNILERFSAQQFPDLHSELNLSSLELGDSALYFCASSPGWGDEQYFGPGTRLTVT.

The chain is built from TRBV11-3 and TRBJ2-7; the match to TRBD1 covers 9 bases. CDR1 and CDR2 (germline): SGHNT, YENEEA. The CDR3 contains 15 residues. The ends lost 5 bases at V and 0 bases at J; junction bases unmatched: 5. The CDR3 bases are TGTGCCAGCAGCCGAGGACAGGGGAACTCCTACGAGCAGTACTTC. Amino acid sequence: CASSRGQGNSYEQYF.

The chain joins TRBV7-6 to TRBJ1-1, with D unclear. This CDR3 region has 13 residues. In germline, CDR1 is SGHVS, CDR2 FNYEAQ. V shed 5 bases and J shed 0 bases, with 7 bases lying between them. The CDR3 DNA follows: TGTGCCAGCAGCGCGGACCTGAACACTGAAGCTTTCTTT. It encodes CASSADLNTEAFF.

This clone was seen once. This chain connects TRBV11-2 to TRBJ2-2; 7 bases fit TRBD1. CDR3 length equals 14 residues. V shed 5 bases and J 3 bases; nucleotides not matched to a gene: 3. Looked up from germline, CDR1 is SGHAT and CDR2 is FQNNGV. The CDR3 loop is CASSGDSDTGELFF. CDR3 coding DNA: TGTGCCAGCAGCGGGGACAGTGACACCGGGGAGCTGTTTTTT.

The V and J genes are TRBV18 and TRBJ1-1; TRBD1 is a possible D gene (5 bases). CDR1 and CDR2 from the germline V gene are KGHSH and LQKENI. The germline V and J ends were trimmed by 3 bases and 5 bases, with 16 bases remaining between them. The CDR3 is 15 amino acids. The CDR3 DNA follows: TGTGCCAGCTCACCCGCACGGGACGGGGCGACTGAAGCTTTCTTT. Translating it yields CASSPARDGATEAFF.

The chain carries TRBV20-1 and TRBJ2-3; D is perhaps TRBD1 (6 bases). V lost 3 bases and J lost 5, with 12 bases in between. The CDR3 has 13 amino acids. Germline CDR1 reads DFQATT; CDR2 reads SNEGSKA (reference sequence). The CDR3 coding sequence is TGCAGTGCTAGTCTACCAGGGGAAGATACGCAGTATTTT. Residues: CSASLPGEDTQYF.

The chain couples TRBV12-3 or TRBV12-4 to TRBJ1-2; D ambiguous. The CDR3 totals 13 residues. V was shortened by 5 bases and J by 8 bases, with 15 bases between the two germline ends. The CDR3 DNA reads TGTGCCAGCAGTCTCCAGTCCGGTTTCGGCTACACCTTC. This codes for CASSLQSGFGYTF.